One and the same sample provided the 2 T cell receptor beta chains below, sequenced in a study of control samples from healthy donors and cancer patients. The data were produced by immunoSEQ multiplex PCR, yet TCRdb's version contains in-frame clones alone and is incomplete. The table lists 2,300 or so clones, approximately 96% of them singletons. Specimen: PBMCs. The receptors derive from a man between 70 and 80 years old with colorectal cancer.

The gene calls are TRBV30 and TRBJ2-1; D is perhaps TRBD2 (7 bases). The length of the CDR3 is 15 residues. Germline V gene data show CDR1 as GTSNPN and CDR2 as SVGIG (reference sequence). Trimming shortened V by 0 bases and J by 3 bases, and 12 bases separated the two germline ends. The CDR3 here is CAWSVPGGFYNEQFF. CDR3 DNA: TGTGCCTGGAGTGTGCCGGGGGGCTTCTACAATGAGCAGTTCTTC. Filled out from reference TRBV30 and TRBJ2-1, the complete variable domain reads SQTIHQWPATLVQPVGSPLSLECTVEGTSNPNLYWYRQAAGRGLQLLFYSVGIGQISSEVPQNLSASRPQDRQFILSSKKLLLSDSGFYLCAWSVPGGFYNEQFFGPGTRLTVL.

The J gene is TRBJ1-5, the V gene TRBV18, with D uncertain. Trimming shortened V by 5 bases and J by 3 bases, and 5 bases separated the two germline ends. This CDR3 has 12 amino acids. The germline V gene has CDR1 KGHSH and CDR2 LQKENI. CDR3 bases: TGTGCCAGCTCAGGGGACAATCAGCCCCAGCATTTT. Encoded protein: CASSGDNQPQHF.